This T cell receptor (beta chain) was sequenced in a study of early stage breast cancer tumors. Study results and caveats: Unsorted bulk genomic DNA sequencing lacked pairing and functional marker data.

Some clones are missing from TCRdb's copy, which holds only in-frame ones; the method was immunoSEQ multiplex PCR. In the table there are 8,000 to 9,500 clones, around 77% of which are singletons. Points on this clone: Its cognate antigen is unknown.

This CDR3 comprises 16 residues. Deletions cut 0 bases from V and 4 bases from J, with 10 bases between. The V gene's germline CDR1 is MNHNS and CDR2 SASEGT. The receptor was derived from a person between 55 and 70 years old with breast cancer. The sample consisted of normal breast tissue next to the tumor. The chain couples TRBV6-1 to TRBJ1-6; D remains unclear. As DNA, the CDR3 is TGTGCCAGCAGTGAAGCCAGGCAGTTTTATAATTCACCCCTCCACTTT. Its translation: CASSEARQFYNSPLHF.